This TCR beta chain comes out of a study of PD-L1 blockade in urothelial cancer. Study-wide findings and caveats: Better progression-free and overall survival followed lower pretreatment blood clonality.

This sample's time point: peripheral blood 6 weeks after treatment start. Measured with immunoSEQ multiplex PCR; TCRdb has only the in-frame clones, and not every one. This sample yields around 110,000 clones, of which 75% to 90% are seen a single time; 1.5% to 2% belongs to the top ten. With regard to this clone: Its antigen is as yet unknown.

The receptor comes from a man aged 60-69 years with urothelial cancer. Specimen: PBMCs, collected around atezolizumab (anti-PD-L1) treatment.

CDR3 DNA sequence: TGTGCCAGTAGTTTAGGACTAGCGGGGGGAGCCTACGAGCAGTACTTC. It encodes CASSLGLAGGAYEQYF. This sequence joins TRBV19 and TRBJ2-7; 14 nucleotides match TRBD2. The germline CDR1 and CDR2 sequences are LNHDA and SQIVND (reference sequence). With 5 bases clipped from V and 2 bases from J, the junction kept 5 bases outside the gene matches. There are 16 residues in the CDR3.